The sequence of this T cell receptor (beta chain) was determined in a study of T-cell reconstitution after alpha-beta-depleted transplantation in children (dated by TCRdb to 2015 to 2016). About the study as a whole: Using TCR repertoire profiling, the study followed T-cell immune reconstitution in a quantitative way in children after TCRalphabeta/CD19-depleted allogeneic hematopoietic cell transplantation.

Deletion took 7 bases off V and 4 bases off J, with a span of 13 bases between the germline ends. The CDR3 contains 13 residues, cysteine and phenylalanine counted. Kept here is only the CDR3 DNA, which spans 39 bases and is read in frame from base 1. The germline V gene sets CDR1 to SNHLY and CDR2 to FYNNEI. Libraries were constructed by PCR. The instrument was an Illumina HiSeq 2500. TCR library preparation used molecular barcoding, with unique molecular identifiers applied to normalize quantification of the TCRbeta repertoire. TCRdb reprocessing: public reads trimmed at Q25 with fastp, clones called with MiXCR, in-frame beta chains kept. Each CDR3 protein appears once, grouped with its most common genes and DNA. For this sample there are approximately 590,000 distinct CDR3 sequences; more than 9% appear just once. The leading ten clones occupy about 4% of the sample. This clonotype was counted only a few times. Its antigen is unknown. No base quality values were provided; no much bigger clone lies one nucleotide off.

The sequence derives from a human donor who donated a stem cell graft to a child with acute myeloid leukemia. This material consisted of PBMCs from the stem cell graft donor, taken from the stem cell graft. The sequence joins TRBV2 to TRBJ1-2, with the D gene uncertain. DNA sequence: TGTGCCAGCATTAGAGGCCTGGGCTATGGCTACACCTTC. Protein translation: CASIRGLGYGYTF.